Each of the 30 T cell receptor beta chains below was sequenced from the same sample in a study of T cells in Graves' hyperthyroidism and ophthalmopathy. Amplification yielded TCR beta CDR3 regions, with RNA transcripts as the source. A first-round RT-PCR of the TCR CDR3 used the HTBI primer set. Via MiXCR, TCRdb re-called the multiplex PCR reads, giving one row per CDR3 protein. The sample shows about 580,000 distinct CDR3 sequences, approximately 44% of them seen only once. Sequencing was performed on peripheral blood or thyroid tissue (not recorded which). The receptors here all came from a woman aged 18-30 years with Graves' hyperthyroidism.

This clonotype was seen a handful of times. The gene calls are TRBV2 and TRBJ2-6; no definite D call. This CDR3 is 15 amino acids long. V shed 7 bases and J shed 2 bases, with 12 bases lying between them. Germline loops: CDR1 SNHLY, CDR2 FYNNEI. This chain's CDR3 is CASTQYSAGANVLTF. The CDR3 DNA reads as TGTGCCAGCACCCAGTACTCCGCTGGGGCCAACGTCCTGACTTTC.

This clonotype came up many times. V is TRBV11-2 and J is TRBJ2-7; D uncertain. Germline V gene data show CDR1 as SGHAT and CDR2 as FQNNGV. This CDR3 is 13 amino acids long. The ends were cut back, 4 bases at V and 2 bases at J, with 9 bases in the middle. This CDR3 reads CASSWVAAYEQYF. The CDR3 DNA sequence: TGTGCCAGCAGCTGGGTAGCCGCCTACGAGCAGTACTTC.

This chain joins TRBV6-2 or TRBV6-3 and TRBJ2-7, with D uncertain. Germline CDR1 is MNHEY and CDR2 is SVGEGT. The germline V and J ends were trimmed by 3 bases and 9 bases, with 18 bases remaining between them. The CDR3 covers 14 residues. In DNA form, the CDR3 reads TGTGCCAGCAGTTATGGTAATGGGCCGGGCGGGCAGTACTTC. Encoded protein: CASSYGNGPGGQYF.

This clonotype was observed once. The chain joins TRBV9 to TRBJ1-6, with a tentative D call TRBD1 (5 bases). This CDR3 comprises 16 residues. Germline V gives CDR1 SGDLS, CDR2 YYNGEE. V lost 3 bases to trimming and J lost 6 bases, with 16 bases between them. CDR3 nucleotides: TGTGCCAGCAGCGGGAACCAGGGAAGTGGTAATTCACCCCTCCACTTT. Protein: CASSGNQGSGNSPLHF.

In this sample, this clonotype turned up many times. The rearrangement uses TRBV6-2 or TRBV6-3 and TRBJ2-7; 7 bases agree with TRBD2. CDR1 and CDR2 (germline): MNHEY, SVGEGT. V gave up 7 bases and J gave up 2 bases; unmatched junction bases: 17. The CDR3 consists of 17 residues. As DNA, the CDR3 is TGTGCCAGCACGGGCCTAGCGGACTTGGCCTTAACCTACGAGCAGTACTTC. This translates into CASTGLADLALTYEQYF.

This clonotype was picked up many times. The V call is TRBV6-5, the J call TRBJ2-5; 9 nucleotides agree with TRBD2. The length of the CDR3 is 14 residues. V lost 5 bases and J lost 5; bases outside the gene matches: 6. CDR1 and CDR2 from the germline V gene are MNHEY and SVGAGI. The CDR3 is CASSVLAGLETQYF. The CDR3 DNA reads as TGTGCCAGCAGTGTTCTAGCGGGATTGGAGACCCAGTACTTC.

The rearrangement uses TRBV6-6 and TRBJ2-1, with a possible D match to TRBD2 (6 bases). This CDR3 spans 14 amino acids. Germline CDR1 MNHNY, CDR2 SVGAGI (reference sequence). V was pared by 7 bases and J by 7 bases, with 17 bases between. CDR3 coding DNA: TGTGCCAGCAACCGAGGCGGGACGGGTAATGAGCAGTTCTTC. Protein product: CASNRGGTGNEQFF.

Many counts were recorded for this clonotype. The chain recombines TRBV7-8 with TRBJ1-1, with D tentatively TRBD1 (5 bases). Trimming cost V 5 bases and J 4 bases, with 8 bases left between them. Germline-derived CDR1 and CDR2 are SGHVS and FQNEAQ. The CDR3 has 12 residues. This chain's CDR3 is CASSSRVTEAFF. CDR3 in DNA: TGTGCCAGCAGCAGCAGGGTCACTGAAGCTTTCTTT.

This clonotype was seen repeatedly, ten times or more. V and J are TRBV19 and TRBJ1-2; 10 bases align to TRBD1. The germline CDR1 and CDR2 sequences are LNHDA and SQIVND (reference sequence). The CDR3 is 16 residues long. The junction had 12 bases not matched to a gene; V was cut back by 7 bases and J by 4 bases. Written as DNA, the CDR3 is TGTGCCAGTATTAGACAGGGGGCGAATGATGGCTATGGCTACACCTTC. Protein sequence: CASIRQGANDGYGYTF.

A remark on this clonotype: It may be a read error: a sequence one base away is much more abundant. The CDR3 nucleotides read TGTGCCAGCAGCGCGGAGGGGGGGTCTGAAGCTTTCTTT. Encoded protein: CASSAEGGSEAFF. The chain is built from TRBV5-6 and TRBJ1-1; D is possibly TRBD1 (6 bases). Looked up from germline, CDR1 is SGHDT and CDR2 is YYEEEE. CDR3 length equals 13 residues. The V end lost 4 bases, the J end lost 6 bases, and 13 bases lay between the germline ends.

This clonotype was counted at least ten times. J is TRBJ1-3 and V is TRBV10-3; D is ambiguous. Trimming removed 6 bases at V and 8 bases at J, with 5 bases between. Germline V gene data show CDR1 as ENHRY and CDR2 as SYGVKD. CDR3 length equals 10 residues. DNA for the CDR3: TGTGCCATCAGAGAGGACACCATATATTTT. Amino acids: CAIREDTIYF.

The rearrangement links TRBV10-2 to TRBJ2-7, with D tentatively TRBD2 (6 bases). Looked up from germline, CDR1 is WSHSY and CDR2 is SAAADI. Trimming stripped 4 bases from V and 6 bases from J, with 10 bases between. The CDR3 runs 12 residues. CDR3 nucleotides: TGCGCCAGCAGTGGACTGGGAGGCGAGCAGTACTTC. It is translated as CASSGLGGEQYF.

This clonotype was recorded at least ten times. The rearrangement uses TRBV20-1 and TRBJ2-7; 14 nucleotides line up with TRBD2. Trimming took 3 bases from V and 5 from J; bases not matched to a gene: 12. This CDR3 comprises 17 residues. CDR1 is DFQATT, CDR2 SNEGSKA, per germline (reference sequence). The CDR3 sequence: CSASGPGLAGVRNEQYF. The CDR3 DNA is TGCAGTGCTAGTGGTCCGGGACTAGCGGGAGTACGAAACGAGCAGTACTTC.

The chain is built from TRBV7-2 and TRBJ1-2; D is possibly TRBD1 (6 bases). The CDR3 has 14 residues. Germline V gene data show CDR1 as SGHTA and CDR2 as FQGNSA. V lost 5 bases and J 5 bases, leaving 15 bases between the germline ends. The CDR3 loop reads CASSHAGGAYGYTF. CDR3 nucleotide sequence: TGTGCCAGCAGCCACGCCGGGGGGGCGTATGGCTACACCTTC.

The rearrangement links TRBV7-9 to TRBJ1-4; 7 positions agree with TRBD1. Germline assignment: CDR1 SEHNR and CDR2 FQNEAQ (reference sequence). V trimming: 6 bases; J trimming: 6 bases; junction bases outside the gene matches: 7. This CDR3 is 14 amino acids long. The CDR3 sequence is CASSQPGTDEKLFF. CDR3 nucleotides: TGTGCCAGCAGTCAACCCGGGACAGATGAAAAACTGTTTTTT.

The sample holds many counts of this clonotype. The rearrangement uses TRBV14 and TRBJ2-2; possible D gene TRBD1, 5 bases. Trimming stripped 0 bases from V and 4 bases from J, with 12 bases between. CDR1 is SGHDN and CDR2 is FVKESK in the germline V gene. CDR3 length: 16 residues. The CDR3 sequence is CASSQDTLGATGELFF. The CDR3 DNA reads TGTGCCAGCAGCCAAGATACCCTAGGGGCCACCGGGGAGCTGTTTTTT.

Many counts were recorded for this clonotype. This chain uses TRBV7-9 with TRBJ1-4; D may be TRBD1 (6 bases). Germline V CDR1 and CDR2: SEHNR, FQNEAQ (reference sequence). The CDR3 is 15 residues long. Trimming left V 3 bases short and J 8 bases short, with 16 bases between. CDR3 sequence: CASSFSPERGEKLFF. In nucleotides, the CDR3 is TGTGCCAGCAGCTTCAGTCCAGAGAGGGGGGAAAAACTGTTTTTT. The full variable domain, with the rest looked up from reference TRBV7-9 and TRBJ1-4, is DTGVSQNPRHKITKRGQNVTFRCDPISEHNRLYWYRQTLGQGPEFLTYFQNEAQLEKSRLLSDRFSAERPKGSFSTLEIQRTEQGDSAMYLCASSFSPERGEKLFFGSGTQLSVL.

Regarding this clonotype: A clone one base away is much larger, so this may be a read error. The chain joins TRBV18 to TRBJ1-2; no definite D call. Germline CDR1 reads KGHSH; CDR2 reads LQKENI. This CDR3 region has 14 residues. This CDR3 reads CVTVTPTSNYGYTF. In DNA, the CDR3 is TGTGTCACCGTCACCCCCACGTCTAACTATGGCTACACCTTC.

This clonotype showed up many times. The DNA for the CDR3 is TGTGCCAGCAGTTACAAGGGGAGCGAGCAGTACTTC. Its protein is CASSYKGSEQYF. The chain joins TRBV6-5 to TRBJ2-7; D is tentatively TRBD1 or TRBD2 (5 bases each). The CDR3 runs to 12 residues. Germline V gene data show CDR1 as MNHEY and CDR2 as SVGAGI. V dropped 2 bases and J dropped 6 bases, with 8 bases sitting between them.

This clonotype was seen many times. J is TRBJ2-2 and V is TRBV2; 8 bases match TRBD2. The CDR3 length is 18 residues. With 2 bases clipped from V and 1 base from J, the junction kept 9 bases outside the gene matches. The germline gives CDR1 SNHLY, CDR2 FYNNEI. Here the CDR3 reads CASSEPGNGRGNTGELFF. The CDR3 region has the DNA TGTGCCAGCAGTGAACCGGGGAACGGGAGGGGGAACACCGGGGAGCTGTTTTTT.

The V and J genes are TRBV2 and TRBJ1-5; D is possibly TRBD1 (6 bases). CDR3 size: 13 residues. Germline CDR1 reads SNHLY; CDR2 reads FYNNEI. The DNA for the CDR3 is TGTGCAGATACAGGGCTCATAAATCAGCCCCAGCATTTT. Translated, it gives CADTGLINQPQHF.

To note about this clonotype: Compared with germline, one end of the junction differs, possibly owing to a read error. The chain combines TRBV7-6 with TRBJ2-7; 11 bases map to TRBD2. This CDR3 has 16 residues. Germline V gene lookup returns CDR1 SGHVS and CDR2 FNYEAQ. The chain's CDR3 is CASSPWLAGGRGEQYF. CDR3 DNA sequence: TGCGCCAGCAGCCCCTGGCTAGCGGGAGGCCGCGGCGAGCAGTACTTC.

The chain carries TRBV7-3 and TRBJ2-7; D is unresolved. The DNA end is a closer match to TRBJ2-1, so the J assignment may be wrong. Germline CDR1 SGHTA, CDR2 FQGTGA. The CDR3 contains 13 residues. The CDR3 protein is CASSLTPSEEQFF. DNA of the CDR3: TGTGCCAGCAGCTTAACTCCGTCCGAGGAGCAGTTCTTC.

Points on this clonotype: It may be a read error: a sequence one base away is much more abundant. This chain links TRBV11-2 with TRBJ1-1; 7 bases are a match to TRBD1. The CDR3 length is 16 residues. Germline V gene lookup returns CDR1 SGHAT and CDR2 FQNNGV. The CDR3 reads CAGSLPQRAGGTEAFF. The CDR3, as DNA: TGTGCCGGCAGCTTACCCCAACGCGCAGGGGGGACTGAAGCTTTCTTT.

This clonotype was observed a handful of times. The rearrangement uses TRBV7-7 and TRBJ2-5; D perhaps matches TRBD2 (5 bases). The end of the DNA aligns better with TRBJ2-1, so the J call may be wrong. Germline CDR1 SSHAT, CDR2 FNYEAQ (reference sequence). The CDR3 is made up of 13 amino acids. The CDR3 DNA reads TGTGCCAGCAGCCGGGGAGAAGTAGGTGAGCAGTTCTTC. Its protein is CASSRGEVGEQFF.

This chain joins TRBV20-1 and TRBJ1-2, with unresolved D. The CDR3 extends over 11 amino acids. The germline V gene encodes CDR1 DFQATT and CDR2 SNEGSKA (reference sequence). V lost 2 bases and J lost 8, with 9 bases in between. This chain's CDR3 is CSARSSSGYTF. The DNA of the CDR3 is TGCAGTGCTAGATCCTCTAGCGGCTACACCTTC.

This sequence joins TRBV29-1 and TRBJ2-7; D possibly corresponds to TRBD1 (6 bases). Trimming removed 4 bases from V and 2 bases from J, with 15 bases in between. CDR1 and CDR2 from the germline V gene are SQVTM and ANQGSEA. The CDR3 is 14 amino acids. CDR3 nucleotide sequence: TGCAGCGTTGTACCCCCGCAGGGGACCTACGAGCAGTACTTC. The encoded protein is CSVVPPQGTYEQYF.

A word on this clonotype: A much larger clone differs by one base, so this may be a read error. The chain employs TRBV13 and TRBJ2-7; D might be TRBD2 (5 bases). With 4 bases removed from V and 3 bases from J, the gap between germline ends came to 13 bases. This CDR3 region has 14 residues. From germline, CDR1 is PRHDT and CDR2 FYEKMQ (reference sequence). This CDR3 is CASSSPGSGYEQYF. The CDR3 DNA sequence: TGTGCCAGCAGCTCCCCGGGGAGCGGCTACGAGCAGTACTTC.

This clonotype was seen a handful of times. V gene TRBV19 combines with J gene TRBJ2-7; 8 bases fit TRBD1. J lost 7 bases, V lost 7 bases, and 9 bases had no gene match. The CDR3 consists of 13 residues. CDR1 is LNHDA, CDR2 SQIVND, per germline (reference sequence). The CDR3 bases are TGTGCCAGTACCGGGACAGGCAATGGGGAGCAGTACTTC. Translated, it gives CASTGTGNGEQYF.

The chain uses TRBV20-1 and TRBJ2-5; D unclear. Trimming shortened V by 0 bases and J by 9 bases, and 8 bases separated the two germline ends. The germline CDR1 and CDR2 sequences are DFQATT and SNEGSKA (reference sequence). There are 11 residues in the CDR3. CDR3 coding DNA: TGCAGTGCTAGAGATCCCAGCGCCCAGTACTTC. Its translation: CSARDPSAQYF.